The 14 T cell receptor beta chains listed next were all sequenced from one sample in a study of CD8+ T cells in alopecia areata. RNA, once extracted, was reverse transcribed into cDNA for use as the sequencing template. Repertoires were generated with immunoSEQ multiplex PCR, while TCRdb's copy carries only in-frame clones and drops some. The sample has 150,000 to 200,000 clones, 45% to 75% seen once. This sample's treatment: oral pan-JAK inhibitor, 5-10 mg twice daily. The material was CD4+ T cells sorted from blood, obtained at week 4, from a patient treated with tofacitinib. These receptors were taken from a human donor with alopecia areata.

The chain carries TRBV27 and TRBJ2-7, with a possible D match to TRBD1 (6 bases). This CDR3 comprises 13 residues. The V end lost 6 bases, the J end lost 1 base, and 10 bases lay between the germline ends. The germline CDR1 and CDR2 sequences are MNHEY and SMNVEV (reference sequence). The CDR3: CASSPDRSYEQYF. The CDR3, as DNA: TGTGCCAGCAGCCCTGACAGGTCCTACGAGCAGTACTTC.

CDR3 sequence: CASSYQETQYF. The DNA of the CDR3 is TGTGCCAGCAGCTACCAAGAGACCCAGTACTTC. The V gene is TRBV13, the J gene TRBJ2-5; D is unclear. The CDR3 runs to 11 residues. The germline gives CDR1 PRHDT, CDR2 FYEKMQ (reference sequence). Trimming took off 4 bases at V and 0 bases at J, with 0 bases between the two ends.

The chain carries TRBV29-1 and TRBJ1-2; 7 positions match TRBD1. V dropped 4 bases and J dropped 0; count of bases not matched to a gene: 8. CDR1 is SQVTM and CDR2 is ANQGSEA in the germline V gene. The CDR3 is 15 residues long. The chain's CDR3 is CSVGGRGTANYGYTF. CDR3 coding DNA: TGCAGCGTTGGTGGCAGGGGGACGGCTAACTATGGCTACACCTTC.

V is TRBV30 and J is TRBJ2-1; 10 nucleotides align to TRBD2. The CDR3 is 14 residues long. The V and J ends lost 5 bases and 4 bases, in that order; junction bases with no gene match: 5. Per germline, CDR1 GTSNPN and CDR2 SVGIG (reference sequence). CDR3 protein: CAWSLAGRYNEQFF. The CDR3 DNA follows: TGTGCCTGGTCACTAGCGGGGAGATACAATGAGCAGTTCTTC.

The CDR3 region is CASRSVGGGWGYTF. CDR3 in DNA: TGTGCCAGCAGATCCGTTGGAGGGGGCTGGGGCTACACCTTC. The V and J genes are TRBV27 and TRBJ1-2; 7 bases are a match to TRBD1. Unmatched junction bases numbered 12, after V lost 6 bases and J lost 8 bases. Germline-derived CDR1 and CDR2 are MNHEY and SMNVEV (reference sequence). CDR3 size: 14 residues.

DNA of the CDR3: TGCGCCAGCAGCCAGGACCGACCTGGGGCCAACGTCCTGACTTTC. This codes for CASSQDRPGANVLTF. The rearrangement joins TRBV4-3 to TRBJ2-6; D is unclear. Germline V gene lookup returns CDR1 LGHNA and CDR2 YSLEER. The CDR3 totals 15 residues. The V gene lost 3 bases and the J gene lost 2 bases, with 8 bases spanning the gap.

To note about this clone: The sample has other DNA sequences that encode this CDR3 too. The CDR3 here is CASSLVDTQYF. The CDR3 DNA follows: TGTGCCAGCAGCCTTGTGGATACGCAGTATTTT. This chain connects TRBV7-2 to TRBJ2-3; D is uncertain. The CDR3 is 11 residues long. In germline, CDR1 is SGHTA, CDR2 FQGNSA. Trimming cost V 5 bases and J 6 bases, with 6 bases left between them.

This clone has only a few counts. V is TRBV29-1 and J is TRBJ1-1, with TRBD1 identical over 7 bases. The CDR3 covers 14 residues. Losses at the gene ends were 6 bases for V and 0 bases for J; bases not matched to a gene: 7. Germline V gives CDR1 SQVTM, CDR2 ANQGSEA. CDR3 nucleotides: TGCAGCGTCGGGGACAGTCTTATGAACACTGAAGCTTTCTTT. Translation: CSVGDSLMNTEAFF. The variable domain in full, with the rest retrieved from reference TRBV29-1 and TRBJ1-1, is SAVISQKPSRDICQRGTSLTIQCQVDSQVTMMFWYRQQPGQSLTLIATANQGSEATYESGFVIDKFPISRPNLTFSTLTVSNMSPEDSSIYLCSVGDSLMNTEAFFGQGTRLTVV.

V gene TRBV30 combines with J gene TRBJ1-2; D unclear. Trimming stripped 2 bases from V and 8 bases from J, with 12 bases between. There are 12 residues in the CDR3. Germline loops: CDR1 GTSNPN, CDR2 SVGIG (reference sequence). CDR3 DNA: TGTGCCTGGAGTACCCCACAGCGCGGCTACACCTTC. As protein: CAWSTPQRGYTF.

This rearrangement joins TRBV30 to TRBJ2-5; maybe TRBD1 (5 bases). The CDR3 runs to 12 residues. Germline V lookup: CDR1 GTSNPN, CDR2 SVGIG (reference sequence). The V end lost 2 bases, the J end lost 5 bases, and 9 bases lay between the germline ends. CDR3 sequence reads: CAWSSQGETQYF. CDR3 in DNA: TGTGCCTGGAGTAGCCAGGGTGAGACCCAGTACTTC. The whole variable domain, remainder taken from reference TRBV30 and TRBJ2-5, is SQTIHQWPATLVQPVGSPLSLECTVEGTSNPNLYWYRQAAGRGLQLLFYSVGIGQISSEVPQNLSASRPQDRQFILSSKKLLLSDSGFYLCAWSSQGETQYFGPGTRLLVL.

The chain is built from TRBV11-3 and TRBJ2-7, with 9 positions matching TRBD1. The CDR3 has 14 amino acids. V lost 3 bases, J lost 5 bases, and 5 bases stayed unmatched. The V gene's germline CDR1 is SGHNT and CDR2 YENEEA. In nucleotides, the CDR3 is TGTGCCAGCAGCTTGGGGACAGGGCCGAACGAGCAGTACTTC. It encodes CASSLGTGPNEQYF.

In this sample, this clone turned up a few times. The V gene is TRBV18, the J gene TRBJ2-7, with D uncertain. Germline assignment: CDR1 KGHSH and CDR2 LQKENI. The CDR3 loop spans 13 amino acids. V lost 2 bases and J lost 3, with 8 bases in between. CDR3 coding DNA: TGTGCCAGCTCACCATTGGCAGACTACGAGCAGTACTTC. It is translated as CASSPLADYEQYF.

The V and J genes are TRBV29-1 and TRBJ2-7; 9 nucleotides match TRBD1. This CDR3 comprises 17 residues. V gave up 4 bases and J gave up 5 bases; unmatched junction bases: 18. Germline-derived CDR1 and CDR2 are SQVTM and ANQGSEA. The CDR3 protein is CSVGAPGSGTGRNEQYF. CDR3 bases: TGCAGCGTTGGGGCCCCCGGATCCGGGACAGGGAGGAACGAGCAGTACTTC.

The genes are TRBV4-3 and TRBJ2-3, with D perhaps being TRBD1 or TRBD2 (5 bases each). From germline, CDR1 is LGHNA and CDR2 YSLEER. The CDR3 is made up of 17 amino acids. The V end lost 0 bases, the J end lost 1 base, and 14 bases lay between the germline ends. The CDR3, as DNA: TGCGCCAGCAGCCAAGATATCCGGGGACGACGCACAGATACGCAGTATTTT. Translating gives CASSQDIRGRRTDTQYF.